A selection of T cell receptor beta chains follows, all from one sample in a study of post-analysis software for immune sequencing data. TCRdb fed the PCR reads into MiXCR, producing one record per CDR3 protein. The data hold hundreds of thousands of distinct CDR3 sequences, with over 35% observed a single time. The sample taken for sequencing was blood. These receptor sequences come from a girl aged 5-17 years with multiple sclerosis. CDR3s include the opening cysteine and the closing phenylalanine or tryptophan. The D gene is left open where the match is weak. Size values are once, few and many counts, or a class for expanded clones, and some rows have none.

once	15	NA	TRBV5-1	TRBJ2-1	CASSLARGTGNEQFF	TGCGCCAGCAGCTTGGCAAGGGGGACGGGGAATGAGCAGTTCTTC
NA	16	TRBD1	TRBV6-5	TRBJ1-2	CASSPGQRVRLFGYTF	TGTGCCAGCAGTCCGGGACAGAGAGTACGTCTGTTTGGCTACACCTTC
NA	15	NA	TRBV5-6	TRBJ2-1	CASSLDSGSYNEQFF	TGTGCCAGCAGCTTGGACAGCGGTTCCTACAATGAGCAGTTCTTC
NA	13	NA	TRBV15	TRBJ1-6	CATGEGQNSPLHF	TGTGCCACCGGGGAGGGGCAAAATTCACCCCTCCACTTT
NA	16	NA	TRBV10-3	TRBJ1-1	CAISEGRAGSYTEAFF	TGTGCCATCAGTGAGGGCCGGGCAGGGTCGTACACTGAAGCTTTCTTT
few	16	TRBD1	TRBV12-3/TRBV12-4	TRBJ2-7	CASSPDRGWKTYEQYF	TGTGCCAGCAGCCCTGACAGGGGTTGGAAAACCTACGAGCAGTACTTC
NA	13	NA	TRBV20-1	TRBJ2-7	CSATGTLDYEQYF	TGCAGTGCCACGGGGACCCTAGACTACGAGCAGTACTTC
NA	13	NA	TRBV7-7	TRBJ2-7	CASSHKAQGEQYF	TGTGCTAGCAGCCACAAAGCCCAGGGCGAGCAGTACTTC
NA	14	NA	TRBV20-1	TRBJ2-1	CSARDQVSRDEQFF	TGCAGTGCTAGAGATCAAGTATCTCGCGATGAGCAGTTCTTC
NA	17	TRBD2	TRBV6-6	TRBJ2-5	CASSYPIHRGGVGTQYF	TGTGCCAGCAGTTACCCCATACACCGCGGGGGAGTCGGGACCCAGTACTTC